This TCR delta chain was captured in a study of gamma-delta T cells after stem cell transplantation. This clone turned up a few times. The protein recorded in TCRdb matches a much larger clone and deviates from this DNA's translation at residues 8 and 12, suggesting a read error; the protein here is obtained by translating the DNA. Germline-derived CDR1 and CDR2 are GEAIGNYY and EKD. This CDR3 is built from 15 residues. TCRdb re-called the RT-PCR reads with CATT. The table lists 15,000 to 19,000 delta-chain clones, 9.4% of them singletons, with about two thirds in the top ten. The origin of this receptor is a human donor. It is not recorded whose cells these are; they may come from a transplant donor. V gene TRDV2 combines with J gene TRDJ1; D not resolved. The sequenced sample was gamma-delta T cells. This chain's CDR3 is CACDTVGEYTDNLIF. DNA of the CDR3: TGTGCCTGTGACACCGTGGGTGAGTACACCGATAACCTCATCTTT.